The entry that follows covers one T cell receptor (beta chain) sequence. The sample comes from a study of radiotherapy plus CTLA-4 blockade in lung cancer. Trimming took 5 bases from V and 2 from J; bases not matched to a gene: 8. CDR3 length: 17 residues. The germline V gene has CDR1 SGHDT and CDR2 YYEEEE. The protocol was immunoSEQ multiplex PCR, while the TCRdb copy is restricted to in-frame clones and leaves out a portion. The sample has around 65,000 clones, roughly 80% seen once. The sequencing here drew on peripheral blood, taken from a patient treated with radiotherapy plus ipilimumab. This chain joins TRBV5-6 and TRBJ2-2; 11 bases line up with TRBD2. The TCR originated in a human donor with non-small cell lung cancer who had a complete response to radiotherapy plus ipilimumab. CDR3 DNA sequence: TGTGCCAGCAGTCTTAGCGGGAGGGCCCGCAACACCGGGGAGCTGTTTTTT. As protein: CASSLSGRARNTGELFF.